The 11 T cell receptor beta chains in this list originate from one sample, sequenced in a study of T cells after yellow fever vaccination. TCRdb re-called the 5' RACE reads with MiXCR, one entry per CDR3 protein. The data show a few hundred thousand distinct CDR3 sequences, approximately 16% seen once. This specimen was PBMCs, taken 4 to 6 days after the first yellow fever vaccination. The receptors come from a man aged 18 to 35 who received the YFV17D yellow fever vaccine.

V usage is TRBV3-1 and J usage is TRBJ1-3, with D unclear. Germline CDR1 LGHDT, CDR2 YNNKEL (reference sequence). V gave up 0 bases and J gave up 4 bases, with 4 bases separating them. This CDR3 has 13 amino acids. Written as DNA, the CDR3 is TGTGCCAGCAGCCAAGAGGACGGAAACACCATATATTTT. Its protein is CASSQEDGNTIYF.

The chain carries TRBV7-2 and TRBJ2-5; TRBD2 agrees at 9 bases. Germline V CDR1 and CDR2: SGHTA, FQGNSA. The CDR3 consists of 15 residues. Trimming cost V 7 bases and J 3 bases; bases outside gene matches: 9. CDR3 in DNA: TGTGCCAGCACCCTTGGAGCGGGGGGTGAAGAGACCCAGTACTTC. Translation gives CASTLGAGGEETQYF. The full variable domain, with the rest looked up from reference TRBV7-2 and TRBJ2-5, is GAGVSQSPSNKVTEKGKDVELRCDPISGHTALYWYRQSLGQGLEFLIYFQGNSAPDKSGLPSDRFSAERTGGSVSTLTIQRTQQEDSAVYLCASTLGAGGEETQYFGPGTRLLVL.

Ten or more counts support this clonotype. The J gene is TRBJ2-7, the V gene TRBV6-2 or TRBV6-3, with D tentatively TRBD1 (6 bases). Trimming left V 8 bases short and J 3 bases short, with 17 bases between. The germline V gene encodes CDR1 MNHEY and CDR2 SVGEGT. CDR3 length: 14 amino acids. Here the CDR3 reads CASLTRDKYYEQYF. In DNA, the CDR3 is TGTGCCAGCCTAACTAGGGACAAATACTACGAGCAGTACTTC.

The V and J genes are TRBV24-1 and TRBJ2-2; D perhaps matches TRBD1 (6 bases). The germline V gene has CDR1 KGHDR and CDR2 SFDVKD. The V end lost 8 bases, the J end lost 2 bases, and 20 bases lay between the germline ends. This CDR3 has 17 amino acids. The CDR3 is CATTDPSRGRNTGELFF. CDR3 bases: TGTGCCACCACCGACCCGTCCAGGGGCCGCAACACCGGGGAGCTGTTTTTT.

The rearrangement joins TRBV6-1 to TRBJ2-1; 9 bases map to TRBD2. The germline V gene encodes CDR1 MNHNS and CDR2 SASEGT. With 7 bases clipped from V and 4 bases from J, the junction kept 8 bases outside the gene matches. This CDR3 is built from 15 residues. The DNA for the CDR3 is TGTGCCAGCACCGTTTTAAGCGGGGGGTACAATGAGCAGTTCTTC. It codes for CASTVLSGGYNEQFF.

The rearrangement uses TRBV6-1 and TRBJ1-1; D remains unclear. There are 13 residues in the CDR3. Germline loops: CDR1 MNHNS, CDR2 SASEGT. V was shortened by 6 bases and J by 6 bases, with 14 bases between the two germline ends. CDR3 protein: CASRFFVGAEAFF. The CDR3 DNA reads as TGTGCCAGCAGGTTTTTCGTGGGCGCTGAAGCTTTCTTT.

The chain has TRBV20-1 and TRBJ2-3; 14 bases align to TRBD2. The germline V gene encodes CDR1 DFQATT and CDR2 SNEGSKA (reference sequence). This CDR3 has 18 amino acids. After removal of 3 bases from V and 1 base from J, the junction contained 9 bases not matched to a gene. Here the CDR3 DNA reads TGCAGTGCTAGCCAGGGACTAGCGGGGGCCCCTGGCACAGATACGCAGTATTTT. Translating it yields CSASQGLAGAPGTDTQYF.

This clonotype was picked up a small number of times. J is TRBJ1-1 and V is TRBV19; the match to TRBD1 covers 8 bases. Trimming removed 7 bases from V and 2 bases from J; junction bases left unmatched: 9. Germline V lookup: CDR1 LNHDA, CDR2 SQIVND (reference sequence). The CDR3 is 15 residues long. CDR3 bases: TGTGCCAGTATGCTTACAGGGGGAAGTAACACTGAAGCTTTCTTT. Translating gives CASMLTGGSNTEAFF.

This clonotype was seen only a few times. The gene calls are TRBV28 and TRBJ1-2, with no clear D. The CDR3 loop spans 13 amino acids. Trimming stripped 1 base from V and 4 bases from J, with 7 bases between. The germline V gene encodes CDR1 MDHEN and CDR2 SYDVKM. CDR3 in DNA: TGTGCCAGCAGTTTATCCAGGAGCTATGGCTACACCTTC. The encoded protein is CASSLSRSYGYTF.

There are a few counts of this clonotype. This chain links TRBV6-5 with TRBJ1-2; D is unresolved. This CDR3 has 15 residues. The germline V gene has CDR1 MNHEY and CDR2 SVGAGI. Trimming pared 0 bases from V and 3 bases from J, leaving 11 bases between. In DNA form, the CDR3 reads TGTGCCAGCAGTTACTCGTCCTCCCCCTACTATGGCTACACCTTC. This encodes CASSYSSSPYYGYTF.

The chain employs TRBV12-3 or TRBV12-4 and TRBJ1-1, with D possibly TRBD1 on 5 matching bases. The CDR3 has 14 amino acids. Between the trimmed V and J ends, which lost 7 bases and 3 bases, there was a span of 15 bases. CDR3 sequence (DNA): TGTGCCAGCACCCAGGGCTTCCCTTACACTGAAGCTTTCTTT. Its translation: CASTQGFPYTEAFF.